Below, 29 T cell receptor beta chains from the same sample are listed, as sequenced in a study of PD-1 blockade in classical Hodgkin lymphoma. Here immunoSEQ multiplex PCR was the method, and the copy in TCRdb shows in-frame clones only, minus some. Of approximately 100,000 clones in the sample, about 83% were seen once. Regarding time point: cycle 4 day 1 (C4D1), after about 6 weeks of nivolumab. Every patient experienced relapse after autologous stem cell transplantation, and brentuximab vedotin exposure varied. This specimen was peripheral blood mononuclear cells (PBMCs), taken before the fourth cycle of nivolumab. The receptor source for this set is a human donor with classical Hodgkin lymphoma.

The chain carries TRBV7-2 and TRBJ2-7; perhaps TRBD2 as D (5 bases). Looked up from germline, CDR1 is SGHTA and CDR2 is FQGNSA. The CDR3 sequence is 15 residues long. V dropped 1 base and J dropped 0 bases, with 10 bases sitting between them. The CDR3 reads CASSLDPGISYEQYF. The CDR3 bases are TGTGCCAGCAGCTTAGACCCCGGGATCTCCTACGAGCAGTACTTC.

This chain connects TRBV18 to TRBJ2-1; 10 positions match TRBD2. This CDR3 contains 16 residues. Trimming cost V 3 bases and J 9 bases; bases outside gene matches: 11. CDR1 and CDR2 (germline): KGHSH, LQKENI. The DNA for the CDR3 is TGTGCCAGCTCACCGGGGCTAGCGGGAGTTGGAGGTGAGCAGTTCTTC. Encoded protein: CASSPGLAGVGGEQFF.

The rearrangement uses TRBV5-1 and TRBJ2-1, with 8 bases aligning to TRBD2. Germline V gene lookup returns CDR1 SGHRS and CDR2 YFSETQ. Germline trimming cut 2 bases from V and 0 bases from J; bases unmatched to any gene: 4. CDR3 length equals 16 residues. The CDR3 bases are TGCGCCAGCAGCTTAGCGGGAGAAACCTCCTACAATGAGCAGTTCTTC. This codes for CASSLAGETSYNEQFF.

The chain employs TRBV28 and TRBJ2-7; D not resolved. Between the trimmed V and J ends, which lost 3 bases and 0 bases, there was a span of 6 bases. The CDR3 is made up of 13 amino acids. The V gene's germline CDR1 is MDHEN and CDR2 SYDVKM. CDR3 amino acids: CASSFTYSYEQYF. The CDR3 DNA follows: TGTGCCAGCAGTTTTACCTACTCCTACGAGCAGTACTTC.

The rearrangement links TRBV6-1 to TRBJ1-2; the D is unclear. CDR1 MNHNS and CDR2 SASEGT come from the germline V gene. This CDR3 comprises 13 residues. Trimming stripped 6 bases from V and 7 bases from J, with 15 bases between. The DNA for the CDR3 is TGTGCCAGCAGCGAAAAAATGACGACTGGCTACACCTTC. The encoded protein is CASSEKMTTGYTF.

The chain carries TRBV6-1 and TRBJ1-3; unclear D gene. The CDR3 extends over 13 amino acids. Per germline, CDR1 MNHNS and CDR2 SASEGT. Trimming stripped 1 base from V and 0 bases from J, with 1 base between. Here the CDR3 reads CASSEGSGNTIYF. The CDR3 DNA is TGTGCCAGCAGTGAAGGCTCTGGAAACACCATATATTTT.

The CDR3 is CASSRTVINQPQHF. CDR3 bases: TGTGCCAGCAGTCGGACGGTCATCAATCAGCCCCAGCATTTT. The rearrangement links TRBV2 to TRBJ1-5; D remains ambiguous. The germline V and J ends were trimmed by 5 bases and 3 bases, with 11 bases remaining between them. There are 14 residues in the CDR3. Germline CDR1 and CDR2: SNHLY and FYNNEI. Using reference TRBV2 and TRBJ1-5 for the parts outside the CDR3, the full variable domain is EPEVTQTPSHQVTQMGQEVILRCVPISNHLYFYWYRQILGQKVEFLVSFYNNEISEKSEIFDDQFSVERPDGSNFTLKIRSTKLEDSAMYFCASSRTVINQPQHFGDGTRLSIL.

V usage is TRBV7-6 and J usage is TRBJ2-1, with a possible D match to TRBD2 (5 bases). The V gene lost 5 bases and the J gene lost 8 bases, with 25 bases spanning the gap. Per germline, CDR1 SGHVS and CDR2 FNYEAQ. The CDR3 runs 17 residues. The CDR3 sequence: CASSLGPRGPAVDEQFF. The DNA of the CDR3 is TGTGCCAGCAGCCTTGGACCCCGTGGGCCAGCGGTAGATGAGCAGTTCTTC.

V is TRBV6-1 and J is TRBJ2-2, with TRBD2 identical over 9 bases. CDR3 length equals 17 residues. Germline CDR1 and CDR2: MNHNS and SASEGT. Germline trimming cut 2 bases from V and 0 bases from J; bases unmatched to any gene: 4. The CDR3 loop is CASSELAGFANTGELFF. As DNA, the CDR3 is TGTGCCAGCAGTGAACTAGCGGGGTTCGCGAACACCGGGGAGCTGTTTTTT.

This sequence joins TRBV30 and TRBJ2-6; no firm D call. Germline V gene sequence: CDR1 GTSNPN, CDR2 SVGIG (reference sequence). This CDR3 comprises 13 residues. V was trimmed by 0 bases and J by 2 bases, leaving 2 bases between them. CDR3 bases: TGTGCCTGGAGTGTACCTGGGGCCAACGTCCTGACTTTC. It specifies CAWSVPGANVLTF.

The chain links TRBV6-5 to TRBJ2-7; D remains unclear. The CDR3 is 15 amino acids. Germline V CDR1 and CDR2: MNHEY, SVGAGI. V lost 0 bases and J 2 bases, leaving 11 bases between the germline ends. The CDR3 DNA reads TGTGCCAGCAGTTACTCGAGTGGGGTACCCTACGAGCAGTACTTC. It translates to CASSYSSGVPYEQYF.

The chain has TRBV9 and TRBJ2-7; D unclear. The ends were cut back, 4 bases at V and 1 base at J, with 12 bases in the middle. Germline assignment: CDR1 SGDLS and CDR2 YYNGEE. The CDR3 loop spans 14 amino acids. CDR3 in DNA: TGTGCCAGCAGCCCCCGGGTGGGGTCCTACGAGCAGTACTTC. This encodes CASSPRVGSYEQYF.

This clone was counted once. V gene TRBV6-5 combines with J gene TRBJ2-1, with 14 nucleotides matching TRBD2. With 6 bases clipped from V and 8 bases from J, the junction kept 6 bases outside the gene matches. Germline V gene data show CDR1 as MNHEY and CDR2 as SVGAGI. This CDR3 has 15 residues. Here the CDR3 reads CASRSGTSGSDEQFF. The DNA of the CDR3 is TGTGCCAGCAGATCCGGGACTAGCGGGAGCGATGAGCAGTTCTTC.

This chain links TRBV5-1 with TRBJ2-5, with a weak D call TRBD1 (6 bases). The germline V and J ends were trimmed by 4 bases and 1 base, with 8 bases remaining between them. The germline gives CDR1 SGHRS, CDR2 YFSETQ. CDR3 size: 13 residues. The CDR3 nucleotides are TGCGCCAGCAGCCCGGACAGCCAAGAGACCCAGTACTTC. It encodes CASSPDSQETQYF.

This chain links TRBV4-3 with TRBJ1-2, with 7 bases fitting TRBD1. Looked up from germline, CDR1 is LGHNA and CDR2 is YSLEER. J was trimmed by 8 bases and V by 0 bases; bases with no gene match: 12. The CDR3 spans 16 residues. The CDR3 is CASSQEAPGGPGGYTF. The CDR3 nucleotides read TGCGCCAGCAGCCAAGAAGCCCCAGGGGGACCGGGAGGCTACACCTTC.

The CDR3 DNA follows: TGTGCCAGCAGTGAATCCCCCCTTACAGGGGAGCATAGGCATTTT. The encoded protein is CASSESPLTGEHRHF. The chain joins TRBV6-1 to TRBJ1-5; 7 bases are shared with TRBD1. The ends lost 2 bases at V and 15 bases at J; junction bases unmatched: 16. Per germline, CDR1 MNHNS and CDR2 SASEGT. This CDR3 comprises 15 residues.

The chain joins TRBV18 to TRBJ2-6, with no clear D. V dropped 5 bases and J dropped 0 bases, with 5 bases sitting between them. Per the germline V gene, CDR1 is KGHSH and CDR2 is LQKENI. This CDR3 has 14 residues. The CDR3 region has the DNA TGTGCCAGCTCAGTGGACTCTGGGGCCAACGTCCTGACTTTC. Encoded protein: CASSVDSGANVLTF.

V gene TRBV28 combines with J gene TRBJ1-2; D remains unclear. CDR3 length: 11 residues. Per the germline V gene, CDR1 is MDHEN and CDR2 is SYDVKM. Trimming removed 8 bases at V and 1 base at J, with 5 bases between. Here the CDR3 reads CASRLNYGYTF. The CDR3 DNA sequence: TGTGCCAGCCGCCTTAACTATGGCTACACCTTC.

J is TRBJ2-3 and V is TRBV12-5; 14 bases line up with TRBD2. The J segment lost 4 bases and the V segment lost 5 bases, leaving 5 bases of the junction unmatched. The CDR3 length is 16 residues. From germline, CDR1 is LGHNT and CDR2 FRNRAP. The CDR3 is CASGPGTSGSADTQYF. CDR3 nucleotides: TGTGCTAGTGGTCCCGGGACTAGCGGGAGCGCAGATACGCAGTATTTT. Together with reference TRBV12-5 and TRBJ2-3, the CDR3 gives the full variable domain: DARVTQTPRHKVTEMGQEVTMRCQPILGHNTVFWYRQTMMQGLELLAYFRNRAPLDDSGMPKDRFSAEMPDATLATLKIQPSEPRDSAVYFCASGPGTSGSADTQYFGPGTRLTVL.

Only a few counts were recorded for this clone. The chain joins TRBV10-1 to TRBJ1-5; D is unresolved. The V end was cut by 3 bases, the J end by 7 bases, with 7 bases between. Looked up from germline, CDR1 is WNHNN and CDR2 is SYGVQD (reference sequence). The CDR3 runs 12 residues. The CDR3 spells CASSDDEQPQHF. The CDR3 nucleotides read TGCGCCAGCAGTGACGATGAACAGCCCCAGCATTTT.

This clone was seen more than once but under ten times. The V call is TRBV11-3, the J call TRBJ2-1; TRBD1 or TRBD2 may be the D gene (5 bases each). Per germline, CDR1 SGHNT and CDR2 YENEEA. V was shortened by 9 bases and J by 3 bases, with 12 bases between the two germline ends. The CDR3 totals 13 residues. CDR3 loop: CARGRVDYNEQFF. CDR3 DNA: TGTGCCAGGGGGCGGGTAGACTACAATGAGCAGTTCTTC.

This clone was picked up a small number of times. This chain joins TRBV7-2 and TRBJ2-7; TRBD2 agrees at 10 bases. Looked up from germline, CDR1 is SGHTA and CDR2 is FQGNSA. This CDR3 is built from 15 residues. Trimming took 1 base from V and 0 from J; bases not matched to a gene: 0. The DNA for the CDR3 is TGTGCCAGCAGCTTAGTAGCGGGAGGCTCCTACGAGCAGTACTTC. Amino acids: CASSLVAGGSYEQYF.

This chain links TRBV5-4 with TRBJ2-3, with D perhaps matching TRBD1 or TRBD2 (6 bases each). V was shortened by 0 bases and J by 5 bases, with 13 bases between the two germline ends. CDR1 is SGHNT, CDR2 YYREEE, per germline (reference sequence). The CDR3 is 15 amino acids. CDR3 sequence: CASSLGGAVRDTQYF. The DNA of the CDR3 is TGTGCCAGCAGCTTGGGGGGGGCGGTGCGAGATACGCAGTATTTT. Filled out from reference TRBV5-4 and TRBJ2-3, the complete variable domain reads ETGVTQSPTHLIKTRGQQVTLRCSSQSGHNTVSWYQQALGQGPQFIFQYYREEENGRGNFPPRFSGLQFPNYSSELNVNALELDDSALYLCASSLGGAVRDTQYFGPGTRLTVL.

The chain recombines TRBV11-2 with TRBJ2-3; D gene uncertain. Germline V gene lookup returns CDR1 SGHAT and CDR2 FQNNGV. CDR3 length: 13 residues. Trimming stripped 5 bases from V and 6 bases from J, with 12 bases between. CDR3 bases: TGTGCCAGCAGCCAAGACATAACGGATACGCAGTATTTT. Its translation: CASSQDITDTQYF.

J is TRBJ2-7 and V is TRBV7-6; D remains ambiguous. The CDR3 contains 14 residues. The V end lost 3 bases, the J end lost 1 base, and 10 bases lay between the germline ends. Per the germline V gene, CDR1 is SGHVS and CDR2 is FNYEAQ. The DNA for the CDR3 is TGTGCCAGCAGCTTTAACCATGGGTCCTACGAGCAGTACTTC. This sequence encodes CASSFNHGSYEQYF.

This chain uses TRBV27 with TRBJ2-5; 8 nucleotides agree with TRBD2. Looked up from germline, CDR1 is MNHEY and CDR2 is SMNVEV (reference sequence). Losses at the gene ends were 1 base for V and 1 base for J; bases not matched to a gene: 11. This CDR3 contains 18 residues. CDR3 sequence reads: CASSLWSGSTGTQETQYF. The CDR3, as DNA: TGTGCCAGCAGTTTATGGAGCGGGAGTACAGGAACCCAAGAGACCCAGTACTTC.

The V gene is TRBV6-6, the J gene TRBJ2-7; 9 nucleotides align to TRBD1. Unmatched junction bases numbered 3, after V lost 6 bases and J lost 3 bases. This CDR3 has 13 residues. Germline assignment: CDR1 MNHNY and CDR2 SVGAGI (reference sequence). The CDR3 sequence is CASRGDRDYEQYF. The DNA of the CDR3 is TGTGCCAGCAGGGGGGACAGGGACTACGAGCAGTACTTC.

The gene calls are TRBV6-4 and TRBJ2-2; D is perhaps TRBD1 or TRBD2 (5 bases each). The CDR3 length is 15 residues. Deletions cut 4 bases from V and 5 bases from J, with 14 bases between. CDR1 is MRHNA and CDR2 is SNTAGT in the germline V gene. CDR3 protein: CASSVGPAGTGELFF. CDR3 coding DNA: TGTGCCAGCAGTGTGGGACCAGCTGGGACCGGGGAGCTGTTTTTT.

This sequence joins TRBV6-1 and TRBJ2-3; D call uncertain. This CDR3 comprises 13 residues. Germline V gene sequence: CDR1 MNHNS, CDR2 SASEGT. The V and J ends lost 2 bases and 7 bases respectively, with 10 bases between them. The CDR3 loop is CASSERQTNTQYF. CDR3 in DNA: TGTGCCAGCAGTGAAAGGCAGACAAATACGCAGTATTTT.